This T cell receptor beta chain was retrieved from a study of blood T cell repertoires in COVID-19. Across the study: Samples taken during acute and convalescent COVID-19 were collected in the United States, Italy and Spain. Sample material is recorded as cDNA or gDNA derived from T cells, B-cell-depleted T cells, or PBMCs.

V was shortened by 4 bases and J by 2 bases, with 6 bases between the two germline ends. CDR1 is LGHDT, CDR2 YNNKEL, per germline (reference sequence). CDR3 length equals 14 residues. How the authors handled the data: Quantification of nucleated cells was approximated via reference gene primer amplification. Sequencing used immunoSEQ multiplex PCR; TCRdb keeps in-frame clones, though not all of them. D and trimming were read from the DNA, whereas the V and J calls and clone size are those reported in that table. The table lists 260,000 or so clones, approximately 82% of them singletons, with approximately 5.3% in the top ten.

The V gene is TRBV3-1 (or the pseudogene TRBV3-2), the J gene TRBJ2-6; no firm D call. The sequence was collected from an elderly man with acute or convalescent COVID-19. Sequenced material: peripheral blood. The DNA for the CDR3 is TGTGCCAGCAGCCTTTCTACTGGGGCCAACGTCCTGACTTTC. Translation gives CASSLSTGANVLTF.